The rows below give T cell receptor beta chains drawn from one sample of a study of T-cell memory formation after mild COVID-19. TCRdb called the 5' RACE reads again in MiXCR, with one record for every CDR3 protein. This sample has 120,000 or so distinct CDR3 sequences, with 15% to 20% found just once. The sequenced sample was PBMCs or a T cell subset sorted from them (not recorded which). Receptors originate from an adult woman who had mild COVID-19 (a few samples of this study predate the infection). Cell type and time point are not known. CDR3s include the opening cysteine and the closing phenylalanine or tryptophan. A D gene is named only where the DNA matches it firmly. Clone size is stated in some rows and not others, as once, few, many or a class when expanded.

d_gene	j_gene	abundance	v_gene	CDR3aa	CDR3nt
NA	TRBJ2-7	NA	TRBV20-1	CSASPRGLHLSEQYF	TGCAGTGCTAGCCCCAGGGGACTCCACCTTAGCGAGCAGTACTTC
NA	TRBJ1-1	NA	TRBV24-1	CATSDGAETEAFF	TGTGCCACCAGTGACGGGGCAGAGACTGAAGCTTTCTTT
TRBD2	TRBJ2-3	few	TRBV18	CASSPTTSSTDTQYF	TGTGCCAGCTCACCCACGACTAGCTCCACAGATACGCAGTATTTT
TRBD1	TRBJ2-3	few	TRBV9	CASSPARGQGLRDTQYF	TGTGCCAGCAGCCCCGCGAGGGGACAGGGATTGAGAGATACGCAGTATTTT
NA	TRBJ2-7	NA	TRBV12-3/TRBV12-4	CASSFRGTEQYF	TGTGCCAGCAGTTTCCGGGGTACCGAGCAGTACTTC
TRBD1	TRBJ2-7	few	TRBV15	CATSRGGQGYEQYF	TGTGCCACCAGCAGAGGTGGACAGGGGTACGAGCAGTACTTC
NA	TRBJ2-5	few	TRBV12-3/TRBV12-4	CASRGLAETQYF	TGTGCCAGCAGGGGACTCGCGGAGACCCAGTACTTC
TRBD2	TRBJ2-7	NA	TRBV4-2	CASSLMTSGSSYEQYF	TGTGCCAGCAGCCTTATGACTAGCGGGAGCTCCTACGAGCAGTACTTC
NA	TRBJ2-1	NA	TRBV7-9	CASSLIGVEFF	TGTGCCAGCAGCTTAATCGGCGTGGAGTTCTTC
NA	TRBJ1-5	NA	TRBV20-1	CSARRSRGGRPLGQPQHF	TGCAGTGCTAGACGGTCGCGAGGAGGGCGACCGCTAGGTCAGCCCCAGCATTTT
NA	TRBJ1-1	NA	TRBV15	CATSRDLRDTEAFF	TGTGCCACCAGCAGAGATCTTAGGGACACTGAAGCTTTCTTT
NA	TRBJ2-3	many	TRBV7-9	CASSPRTAAGRTTPDTQYF	TGTGCCAGCAGCCCTAGGACAGCTGCCGGGCGGACTACCCCAGATACGCAGTATTTT
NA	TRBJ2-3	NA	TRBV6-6	CASTRSDTQYF	TGTGCCAGCACCCGATCTGATACGCAGTATTTT
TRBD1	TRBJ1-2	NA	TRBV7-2	CASSSYSGTGGYTF	TGTGCCAGCAGCTCCTATTCCGGGACAGGGGGCTACACCTTC
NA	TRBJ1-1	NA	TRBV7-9	CASSADPVTEAFF	TGTGCCAGCAGCGCAGATCCGGTCACTGAAGCTTTCTTT
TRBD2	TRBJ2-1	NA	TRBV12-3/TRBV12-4	CASSFPLAGENEQFF	TGTGCCAGCAGTTTTCCTCTAGCGGGGGAAAATGAGCAGTTCTTC
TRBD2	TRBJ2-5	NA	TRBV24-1	CATSEAGLETQYF	TGTGCCACCAGTGAAGCGGGGTTGGAGACCCAGTACTTC
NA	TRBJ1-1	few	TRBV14	CASSHRDKGKKGSTEAFF	TGTGCCAGCAGCCACCGGGACAAGGGGAAAAAAGGGAGCACTGAAGCTTTCTTT
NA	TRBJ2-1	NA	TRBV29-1	CSVGGRSSYNEQFF	TGCAGCGTTGGAGGCAGGAGCTCCTACAATGAGCAGTTCTTC
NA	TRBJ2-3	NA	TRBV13	CASSFPGTDTQYF	TGTGCCAGCAGCTTTCCAGGCACAGATACGCAGTATTTT
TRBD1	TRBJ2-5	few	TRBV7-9	CASTSVGTGQETQYF	TGTGCCAGCACCTCTGTGGGGACAGGACAAGAGACCCAGTACTTC
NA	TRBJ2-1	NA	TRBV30	CAWSVHRIYNEQFF	TGTGCCTGGAGTGTACATAGGATTTACAATGAGCAGTTCTTC
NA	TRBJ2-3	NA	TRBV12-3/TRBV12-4	CASSIRDPYTDTQYF	TGTGCCAGCAGTATCCGGGACCCTTACACAGATACGCAGTATTTT
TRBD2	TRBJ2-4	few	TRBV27	CASSPLAGGWWDIQYF	TGTGCCAGCAGTCCCCTAGCGGGAGGGTGGTGGGACATTCAGTACTTC
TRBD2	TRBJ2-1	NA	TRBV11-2	CASSFALGGGEQFF	TGTGCCAGCAGCTTCGCCTTGGGGGGAGGGGAGCAGTTCTTC
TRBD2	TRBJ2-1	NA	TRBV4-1	CASSQDPRTSGLNEQFF	TGCGCCAGCAGCCAAGATCCCCGGACTAGCGGCTTAAATGAGCAGTTCTTC
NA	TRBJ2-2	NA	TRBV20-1	CSAPGLAGELFF	TGCAGTGCTCCAGGGCTCGCCGGGGAGCTGTTTTTT
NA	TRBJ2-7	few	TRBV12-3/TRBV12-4	CASSFFRTYYEQYF	TGTGCCAGCAGTTTCTTTCGGACGTACTACGAGCAGTACTTC
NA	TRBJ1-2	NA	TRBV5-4	CASSSLPNYGYTF	TGTGCCAGCAGCTCGTTGCCGAACTATGGCTACACCTTC
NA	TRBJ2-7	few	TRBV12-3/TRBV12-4	CASSPPRLSYEQYF	TGTGCCAGCAGTCCCCCCCGCCTCTCCTACGAGCAGTACTTC
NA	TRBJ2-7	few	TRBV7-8	CASSNRPTFAYEQYF	TGTGCCAGCAGCAATAGGCCCACGTTCGCCTACGAGCAGTACTTC
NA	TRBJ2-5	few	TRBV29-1	CSAESNQETQYF	TGCAGCGCCGAAAGCAACCAAGAGACCCAGTACTTC
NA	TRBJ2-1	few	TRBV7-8	CASILEGPAYNEQFF	TGTGCCAGCATTCTCGAGGGGCCAGCCTACAATGAGCAGTTCTTC
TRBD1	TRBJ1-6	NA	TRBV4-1	CASSQAGRDRGSPLHF	TGCGCCAGCAGCCAAGCTGGGAGGGACAGGGGTTCACCCCTCCACTTT
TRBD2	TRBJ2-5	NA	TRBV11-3	CASRVAGEFQETQYF	TGTGCCAGCCGAGTAGCGGGAGAGTTCCAAGAGACCCAGTACTTC
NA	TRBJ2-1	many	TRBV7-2	CASSLYLSSSYNEQFF	TGTGCCAGCAGCCTATACTTGTCGAGCTCCTACAATGAGCAGTTCTTC